The text below deals with one T cell receptor (beta chain). The antigen remains unidentified. This record comes from a study of T cell responses to AZD1222 COVID-19 vaccine. Study-level points and caveats: Variant regions that are unmutated are reportedly the target of nearly half of spike-specific TCRs. Vaccination with two AZD1222 doses was followed by a rise in Spike-specific TCR breadth and depth.

Assay used: immunoSEQ multiplex PCR; TCRdb lists only in-frame clones, some missing. The table has some 100,000 clones, 70% to 90% seen once. Material: peripheral blood, obtained on day 0 of MenACWY control vaccination. The clonotype comes from an adult in good health.

CDR3 DNA sequence: TGTGCCAGCAGTGAGGGGAGGACAGTTTTCTCTGGAAACACCATATATTTT. The encoded protein is CASSEGRTVFSGNTIYF. This rearrangement joins TRBV25-1 to TRBJ1-3; a weak D match, TRBD1 (6 bases). Germline-derived CDR1 and CDR2 are MGHDK and SYGVNS. V lost 3 bases and J 0 bases, leaving 15 bases between the germline ends. The CDR3 sequence is 17 residues long.